The rows below give T cell receptor beta chains drawn from one sample of a study of blood T cells in healthy people across ages. TCRdb redid the calling of the 5' RACE reads with MiXCR, one entry per CDR3 protein. The sample records about 640,000 distinct CDR3 sequences, approximately 40% being singletons. The sample comprised blood. The origin of the receptors is an older man in good health. Both conserved end residues are part of each CDR3. A D gene is named only where the DNA matches it firmly. A row's size may be missing; if present it is once, few, many or a size class.

size,J,V,D,CDR3,DNA
-,TRBJ1-2,TRBV7-2,-,CASSLAGLPNYGYTF,TGTGCCAGCAGCTTAGCGGGTCTACCGAACTATGGCTACACCTTC
-,TRBJ2-4,TRBV7-2,-,CASSKKKAKNIQYF,TGTGCCAGCAGCAAAAAAAAAGCCAAAAACATTCAGTACTTC
-,TRBJ2-5,TRBV3-1,TRBD2,CASSQAGLAGGQETQYF,TGTGCCAGCAGCCAAGCCGGACTAGCGGGGGGGCAAGAGACCCAGTACTTC
-,TRBJ2-1,TRBV5-1,TRBD2,CASSFLSGRNNEQFF,TGCGCCAGCAGCTTTTTGAGCGGGAGAAACAATGAGCAGTTCTTC
-,TRBJ1-6,TRBV4-3,-,CASSQDGFNSPLHF,TGCGCCAGCAGCCAAGACGGTTTTAATTCACCCCTCCACTTT
-,TRBJ2-5,TRBV4-3,-,CASSQEGQGPPSLSEQYF,TGCGCCAGCAGCCAAGAAGGTCAGGGACCCCCCTCTTTGAGTGAGCAGTACTTC
-,TRBJ2-5,TRBV7-9,-,CASSSISGSQETQYF,TGTGCCAGCAGCTCCATCAGTGGCTCTCAAGAGACCCAGTACTTC
few,TRBJ2-7,TRBV6-2/TRBV6-3,TRBD1,CASSRRTGGFYEQYF,TGTGCCAGCAGTCGGCGGACAGGGGGTTTCTACGAGCAGTACTTC
few,TRBJ2-7,TRBV7-8,-,CASSLGGGPASYEQYF,TGTGCCAGCAGCTTAGGTGGGGGGCCAGCCTCCTACGAGCAGTACTTC
-,TRBJ2-1,TRBV27,-,CASSSQGANEQFF,TGTGCCAGCAGTTCCCAGGGTGCCAATGAGCAGTTCTTC
few,TRBJ1-6,TRBV4-3,-,CASSQESAAGLLHF,TGCGCCAGCAGCCAAGAGTCGGCAGCCGGGCTCCTCCACTTT
-,TRBJ2-2,TRBV5-1,-,CASSRETANTGELFF,TGCGCCAGCAGCAGGGAGACAGCTAACACCGGGGAGCTGTTTTTT
many,TRBJ2-5,TRBV27,-,CASSFYRSSSQETQYF,TGTGCCAGCAGTTTTTACAGGTCTTCTTCCCAAGAGACCCAGTACTTC
-,TRBJ2-7,TRBV20-1,-,CSAGGPNRGGSYEQYF,TGCAGTGCCGGCGGGCCTAACAGGGGGGGCTCCTACGAGCAGTACTTC
-,TRBJ1-2,TRBV18,-,CASSPGLAQGYGYTF,TGTGCCAGCTCACCAGGACTGGCACAGGGCTATGGCTACACCTTC
-,TRBJ1-4,TRBV5-8,TRBD1,CASSFGTVGEKLFF,TGTGCCAGCAGCTTCGGGACAGTGGGCGAAAAACTGTTTTTT
-,TRBJ2-3,TRBV10-3,TRBD1,CAIRDRESTDTQYF,TGTGCCATCCGGGACAGGGAAAGCACAGATACGCAGTATTTT
-,TRBJ2-7,TRBV2,-,CASSPGSLYEQYF,TGTGCCAGCAGTCCAGGGTCCCTCTACGAGCAGTACTTC
-,TRBJ2-1,TRBV14,TRBD2,CASRPIAGAADDEQFF,TGTGCCAGCAGGCCAATAGCGGGAGCAGCGGACGATGAGCAGTTCTTC
many,TRBJ2-4,TRBV7-9,-,CASSPFQGNLAKNIQYF,TGTGCCAGCAGCCCATTCCAGGGAAATCTAGCCAAAAACATTCAGTACTTC
-,TRBJ1-1,TRBV25-1,-,CASRGFGNTEAFF,TGTGCCAGTAGGGGGTTTGGGAACACTGAAGCTTTCTTT
-,TRBJ2-1,TRBV20-1,TRBD2,CSANSHRLAGNEQFF,TGCAGTGCTAATAGCCACCGACTAGCAGGGAATGAGCAGTTCTTC
few,TRBJ1-2,TRBV20-1,TRBD1,CSVPGQSYGYTF,TGCAGTGTCCCGGGACAGAGCTATGGCTACACCTTC
once,TRBJ2-7,TRBV6-5,TRBD1,CASSYYEDRGYEQYF,TGTGCCAGCAGTTATTACGAGGACAGGGGATACGAGCAGTACTTC
-,TRBJ2-1,TRBV9,TRBD1,CATASGGQGALNEQFF,TGTGCCACGGCCTCCGGGGGACAGGGGGCGCTGAATGAGCAGTTCTTC
few,TRBJ2-1,TRBV29-1,TRBD2,CSVVRLADVYNEQFF,TGCAGCGTTGTCCGACTAGCGGATGTCTACAATGAGCAGTTCTTC
many,TRBJ2-7,TRBV29-1,TRBD2,CSASGSGANEQYF,TGCAGCGCTAGCGGGAGTGGCGCGAACGAGCAGTACTTC
-,TRBJ2-7,TRBV5-5,TRBD2,CASSLGTSEYYEQYF,TGTGCCAGCAGCTTGGGAACTAGCGAATACTACGAGCAGTACTTC
few,TRBJ1-1,TRBV6-1,-,CASSLVGTPRTEAFF,TGTGCCAGCAGCTTAGTAGGGACACCGAGGACTGAAGCTTTCTTT
-,TRBJ2-1,TRBV11-1,TRBD1,CASSSPDRGLGEQFF,TGTGCCAGCAGCTCCCCGGACAGGGGGCTTGGTGAGCAGTTCTTC
few,TRBJ2-1,TRBV5-7,-,CASSLWGIRYNEQFF,TGTGCCAGCAGCTTGTGGGGGATCCGTTACAATGAGCAGTTCTTC
-,TRBJ2-1,TRBV4-3,-,CASSQETGTGYNEQFF,TGCGCCAGCAGCCAAGAAACCGGGACCGGGTACAATGAGCAGTTCTTC
-,TRBJ2-7,TRBV6-5,-,CASSYRPPRVASSYNEQYF,TGTGCCAGCAGTTACAGGCCACCACGGGTCGCGAGCTCCTACAATGAGCAGTACTTC
-,TRBJ2-7,TRBV6-2/TRBV6-3,TRBD1,CASSWTGGYGEQYF,TGTGCCAGCAGCTGGACAGGGGGCTATGGCGAGCAGTACTTC
-,TRBJ1-4,TRBV29-1,-,CSVVWGRGEKLFF,TGCAGCGTGGTATGGGGGCGGGGTGAAAAACTGTTTTTT
many,TRBJ2-1,TRBV4-3,-,CASSQDGMESNEQFF,TGCGCCAGCAGCCAAGATGGAATGGAGAGCAATGAGCAGTTCTTC
-,TRBJ1-1,TRBV6-2/TRBV6-3,-,CASSRGPGDTEAFF,TGTGCCAGCAGCCGGGGCCCTGGTGACACTGAAGCTTTCTTT
few,TRBJ2-7,TRBV3-1,TRBD2,CASSWTSAEQYF,TGTGCCAGCAGCTGGACTAGCGCCGAGCAGTACTTC
-,TRBJ1-1,TRBV7-2,-,CACSFQATGLAFF,TGTGCCTGCAGCTTCCAAGCCACAGGGTTGGCTTTCTTT
few,TRBJ2-5,TRBV5-4,TRBD1,CASRPGQVETQYF,TGTGCCAGCAGGCCGGGACAGGTAGAGACCCAGTACTTC
-,TRBJ2-7,TRBV6-5,-,CASSNGPSYEQYF,TGTGCCAGCAGTAACGGGCCTTCCTACGAGCAGTACTTC
few,TRBJ1-5,TRBV7-2,-,CASSLEIFRPQHF,TGTGCCAGCAGCTTAGAAATTTTCCGGCCCCAGCATTTT
many,TRBJ2-5,TRBV7-2,-,CASSLSRETQYF,TGTGCCAGCAGTTTATCGAGGGAGACCCAGTACTTC
-,TRBJ1-5,TRBV5-6,-,CASSFRGAPGNQPQHF,TGTGCCAGCAGCTTTCGGGGGGCTCCGGGCAATCAGCCCCAGCATTTT
-,TRBJ2-4,TRBV29-1,TRBD1,CSVDRDSKNIQYF,TGCAGCGTTGATCGGGACAGTAAAAACATTCAGTACTTC
-,TRBJ2-1,TRBV20-1,TRBD2,CSAGGRARNEQFF,TGCAGTGCCGGTGGGAGGGCCAGGAATGAGCAGTTCTTC